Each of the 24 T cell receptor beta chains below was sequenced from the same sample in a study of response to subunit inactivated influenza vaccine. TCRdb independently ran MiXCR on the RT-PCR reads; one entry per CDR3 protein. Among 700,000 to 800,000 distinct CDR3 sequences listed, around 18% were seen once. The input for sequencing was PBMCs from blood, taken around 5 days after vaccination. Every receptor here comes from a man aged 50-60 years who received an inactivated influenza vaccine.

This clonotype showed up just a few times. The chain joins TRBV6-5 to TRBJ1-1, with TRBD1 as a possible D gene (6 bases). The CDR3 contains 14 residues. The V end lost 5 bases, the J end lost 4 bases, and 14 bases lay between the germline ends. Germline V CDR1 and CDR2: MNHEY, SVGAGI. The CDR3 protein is CASSLQGSSTEAFF. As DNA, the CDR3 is TGTGCCAGCAGTCTACAGGGATCGAGCACTGAAGCTTTCTTT.

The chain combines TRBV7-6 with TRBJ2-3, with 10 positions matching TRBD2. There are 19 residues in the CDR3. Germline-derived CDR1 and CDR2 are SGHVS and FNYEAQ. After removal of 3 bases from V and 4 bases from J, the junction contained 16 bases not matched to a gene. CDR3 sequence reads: CASSLPEAGTSVNPDTQYF. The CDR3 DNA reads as TGTGCCAGCAGCTTGCCAGAAGCGGGGACTAGCGTTAATCCAGATACGCAGTATTTT.

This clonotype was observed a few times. The CDR3 loop is CASSSLGLAGAVEQFF. In nucleotides, the CDR3 is TGTGCCAGCAGTTCCCTGGGACTAGCGGGAGCCGTAGAGCAGTTCTTC. V and J are TRBV12-3 or TRBV12-4 and TRBJ2-1; 14 nucleotides align to TRBD2. Trimming at V came to 4 bases and at J to 10 bases, leaving 9 bases not matched to a gene. The CDR3 is 16 amino acids.

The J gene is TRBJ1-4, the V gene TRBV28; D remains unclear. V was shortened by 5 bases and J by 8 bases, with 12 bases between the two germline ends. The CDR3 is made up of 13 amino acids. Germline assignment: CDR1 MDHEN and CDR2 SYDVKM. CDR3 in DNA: TGTGCCAGCAGTCGACGCCTGGGGGAAAAACTGTTTTTT. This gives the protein CASSRRLGEKLFF. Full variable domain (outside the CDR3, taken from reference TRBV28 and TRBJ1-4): DVKVTQSSRYLVKRTGEKVFLECVQDMDHENMFWYRQDPGLGLRLIYFSYDVKMKEKGDIPEGYSVSREKKERFSLILESASTNQTSMYLCASSRRLGEKLFFGSGTQLSVL.

For the CDR3, the DNA is TGCAGTGCGAAGGATACAGAGTATCAGCCCCAGCATTTT. This codes for CSAKDTEYQPQHF. The rearrangement uses TRBV20-1 and TRBJ1-5; D not resolved. The V and J ends lost 6 bases and 5 bases respectively, with 14 bases between them. CDR1 and CDR2 from the germline V gene are DFQATT and SNEGSKA (reference sequence). This CDR3 comprises 13 residues.

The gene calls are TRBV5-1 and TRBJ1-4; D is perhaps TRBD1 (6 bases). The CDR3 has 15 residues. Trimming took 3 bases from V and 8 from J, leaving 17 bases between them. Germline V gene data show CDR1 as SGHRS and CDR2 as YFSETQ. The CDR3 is CASSSQGSSHEKLFF. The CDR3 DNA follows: TGCGCCAGCAGCTCTCAGGGGAGCAGCCACGAAAAACTGTTTTTT.

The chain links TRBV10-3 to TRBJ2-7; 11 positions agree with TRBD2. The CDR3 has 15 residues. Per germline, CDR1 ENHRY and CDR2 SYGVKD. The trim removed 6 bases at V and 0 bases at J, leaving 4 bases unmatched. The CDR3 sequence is CAIRGTSGDSYEQYF. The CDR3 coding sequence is TGTGCCATCAGGGGGACTAGCGGCGACTCCTACGAGCAGTACTTC.

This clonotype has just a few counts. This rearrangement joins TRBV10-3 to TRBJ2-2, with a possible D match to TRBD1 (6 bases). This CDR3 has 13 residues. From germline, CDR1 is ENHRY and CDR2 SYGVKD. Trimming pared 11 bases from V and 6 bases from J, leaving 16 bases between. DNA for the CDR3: TGTGCCGGCAGCATTACAGGGTCCGGGGAGCTGTTTTTT. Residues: CAGSITGSGELFF.

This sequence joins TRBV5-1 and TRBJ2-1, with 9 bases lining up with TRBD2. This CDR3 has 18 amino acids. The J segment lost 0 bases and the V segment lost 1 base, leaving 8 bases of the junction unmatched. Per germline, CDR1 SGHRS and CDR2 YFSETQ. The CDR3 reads CASSLRKGGRDSYNEQFF. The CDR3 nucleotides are TGCGCCAGCAGCTTGAGGAAGGGCGGGAGGGACTCCTACAATGAGCAGTTCTTC.

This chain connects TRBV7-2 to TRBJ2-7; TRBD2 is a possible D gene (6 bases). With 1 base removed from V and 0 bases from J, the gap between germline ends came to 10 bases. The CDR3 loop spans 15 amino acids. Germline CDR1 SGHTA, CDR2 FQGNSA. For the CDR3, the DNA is TGTGCCAGCAGCTTAGAGCTCGGGAGCTCCTACGAGCAGTACTTC. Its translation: CASSLELGSSYEQYF.

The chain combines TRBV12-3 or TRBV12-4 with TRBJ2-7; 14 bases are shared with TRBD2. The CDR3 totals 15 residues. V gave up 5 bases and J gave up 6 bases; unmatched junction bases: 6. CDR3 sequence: CASSHRLAGGAEQYF. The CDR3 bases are TGTGCCAGCAGTCATAGACTAGCGGGAGGGGCCGAGCAGTACTTC.

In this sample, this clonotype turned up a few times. The DNA of the CDR3 is TGCAGTGCTCTTTTAGGACAGGGAGGCAATCAGCCCCAGCATTTT. Translated, it gives CSALLGQGGNQPQHF. This chain connects TRBV20-1 to TRBJ1-5; 8 nucleotides line up with TRBD1. Germline V gene data show CDR1 as DFQATT and CDR2 as SNEGSKA (reference sequence). Germline trimming cut 5 bases from V and 2 bases from J; bases unmatched to any gene: 8. The CDR3 is 15 residues long.

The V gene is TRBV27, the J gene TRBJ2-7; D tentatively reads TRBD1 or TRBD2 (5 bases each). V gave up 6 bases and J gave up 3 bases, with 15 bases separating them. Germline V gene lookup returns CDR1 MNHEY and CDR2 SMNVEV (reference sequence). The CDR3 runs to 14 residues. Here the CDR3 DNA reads TGTGCCAGCAGAGTCGGCAGGGAGAACTACGAGCAGTACTTC. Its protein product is CASRVGRENYEQYF.

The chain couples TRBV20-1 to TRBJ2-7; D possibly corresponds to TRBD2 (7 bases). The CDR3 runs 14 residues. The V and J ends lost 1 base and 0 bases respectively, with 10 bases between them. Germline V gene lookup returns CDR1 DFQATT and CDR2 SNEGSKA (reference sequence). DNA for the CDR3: TGCAGTGCTAGAGTGGGGGGGCACTCCTACGAGCAGTACTTC. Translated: CSARVGGHSYEQYF.

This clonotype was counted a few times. This CDR3 is CSAIGGPNTGELFF. In DNA, the CDR3 is TGCAGTGCTATAGGGGGCCCTAACACCGGGGAGCTGTTTTTT. The V and J genes are TRBV20-1 and TRBJ2-2; TRBD1 matches at 7 bases. CDR1 and CDR2 (germline): DFQATT, SNEGSKA (reference sequence). The junction had 4 bases not matched to a gene; V was cut back by 4 bases and J by 2 bases. CDR3 length: 14 residues.

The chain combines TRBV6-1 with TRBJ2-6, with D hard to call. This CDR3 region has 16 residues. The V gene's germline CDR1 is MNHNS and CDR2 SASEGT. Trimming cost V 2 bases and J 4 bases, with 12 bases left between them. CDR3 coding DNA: TGTGCCAGCAGTGAATCCAGTTCAAGCGGGGCCAACGTCCTGACTTTC. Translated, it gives CASSESSSSGANVLTF.

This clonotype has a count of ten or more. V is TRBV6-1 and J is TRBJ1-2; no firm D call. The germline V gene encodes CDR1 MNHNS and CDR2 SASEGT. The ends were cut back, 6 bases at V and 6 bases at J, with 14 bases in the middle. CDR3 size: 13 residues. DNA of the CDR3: TGTGCCAGCAGAACACCTTCGGGAAATGGCTACACCTTC. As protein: CASRTPSGNGYTF.

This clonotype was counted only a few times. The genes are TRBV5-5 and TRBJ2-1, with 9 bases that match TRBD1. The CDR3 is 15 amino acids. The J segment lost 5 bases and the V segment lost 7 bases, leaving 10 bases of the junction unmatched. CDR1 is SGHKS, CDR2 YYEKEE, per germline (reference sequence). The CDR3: CASFSPGQGNNEQFF. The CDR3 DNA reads TGTGCCAGCTTCTCGCCGGGACAGGGAAACAATGAGCAGTTCTTC.

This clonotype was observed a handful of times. CDR3 region: CASSSSSGANVLTF. The CDR3 DNA reads TGCGCCAGCAGCTCAAGCTCTGGGGCCAACGTCCTGACTTTC. The J gene is TRBJ2-6, the V gene TRBV5-1; the D is unclear. The CDR3 consists of 14 residues. V was clipped by 3 bases and J by 0 bases, with 4 bases between them. The germline V gene encodes CDR1 SGHRS and CDR2 YFSETQ. Looking up the rest from reference TRBV5-1 and TRBJ2-6 gives the full variable domain: KAGVTQTPRYLIKTRGQQVTLSCSPISGHRSVSWYQQTPGQGLQFLFEYFSETQRNKGNFPGRFSGRQFSNSRSEMNVSTLELGDSALYLCASSSSSGANVLTFGAGSRLTVL.

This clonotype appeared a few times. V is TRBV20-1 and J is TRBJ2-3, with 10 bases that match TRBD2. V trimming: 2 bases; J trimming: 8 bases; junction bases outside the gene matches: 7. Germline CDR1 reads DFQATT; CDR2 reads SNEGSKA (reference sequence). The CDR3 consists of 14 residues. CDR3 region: CSARLAGAVVTQYF. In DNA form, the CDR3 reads TGCAGTGCTAGACTAGCGGGGGCTGTAGTTACGCAGTATTTT.

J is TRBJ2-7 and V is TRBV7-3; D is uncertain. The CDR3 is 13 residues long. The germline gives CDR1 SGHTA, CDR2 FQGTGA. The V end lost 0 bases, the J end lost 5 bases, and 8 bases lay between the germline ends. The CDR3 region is CASSLTARDEQYF. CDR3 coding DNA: TGTGCCAGCAGCTTAACGGCAAGGGACGAGCAGTACTTC.

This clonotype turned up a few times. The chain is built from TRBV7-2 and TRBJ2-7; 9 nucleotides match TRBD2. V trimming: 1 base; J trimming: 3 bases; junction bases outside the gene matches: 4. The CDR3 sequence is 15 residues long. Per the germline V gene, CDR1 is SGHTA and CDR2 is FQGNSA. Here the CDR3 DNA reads TGTGCCAGCAGCTTAGTAGGACTAGCGAGCTACGAGCAGTACTTC. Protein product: CASSLVGLASYEQYF.

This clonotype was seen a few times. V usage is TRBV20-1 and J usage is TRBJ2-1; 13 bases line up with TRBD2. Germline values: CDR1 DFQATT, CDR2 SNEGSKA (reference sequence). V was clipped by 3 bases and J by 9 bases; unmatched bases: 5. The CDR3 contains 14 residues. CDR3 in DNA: TGCAGTGCTAGCACTAGCGGGGGGGCCCTTGAGCAGTTCTTC. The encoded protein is CSASTSGGALEQFF.

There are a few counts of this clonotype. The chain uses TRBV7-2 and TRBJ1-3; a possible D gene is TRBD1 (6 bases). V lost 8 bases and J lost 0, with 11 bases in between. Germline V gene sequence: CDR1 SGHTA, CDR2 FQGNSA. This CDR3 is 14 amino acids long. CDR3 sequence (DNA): TGTGCCAGCGGGGGGCCCAGCTCTGGAAACACCATATATTTT. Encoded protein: CASGGPSSGNTIYF.